This T cell receptor (beta chain) was sequenced during a study of human T cells and chemical hapten exposure. This clonotype was detected a few times. During construction of the library, unique molecular identifiers were attached to individual cDNA molecules for quantitative, reproducible TCR counting. TCRdb reanalysed the RACE reads using MiXCR and keeps one entry per CDR3 protein. The sample has around 120,000 distinct CDR3 sequences; 11% are singletons. Specified time point: patch test 1, 2 weeks after DPC sensitization. This sample's treatment: therapeutic diphenylcyclopropenone sensitization with weekly scalp DPC. The donor pool consisted of alopecia patients aged 18 to 70 years, considered suitable for DPC. Trimming took 6 bases from V and 6 from J, leaving 11 bases between them. CDR1 is MDHEN, CDR2 SYDVKM, per germline. This CDR3 spans 12 amino acids.

This sequence joins TRBV28 and TRBJ1-1; D is unresolved. This TCR was recovered from a woman aged 40 to 50 with alopecia areata. Some clones in this sample may be carry-over from other donors' samples. This sample comprised whole blood, obtained in connection with sensitization to the hapten diphenylcyclopropenone (DPC). CDR3 in DNA: TGTGCCAGCAGGGTCAGGATCTCTGAAGCTTTCTTT. It is translated as CASRVRISEAFF.